The next 28 T cell receptor beta chains were all read from a single sample in a study of T cell responses to AZD1222 COVID-19 vaccine. The repertoire was sequenced with immunoSEQ multiplex PCR; TCRdb's copy has only in-frame clones and lacks some. The data contain approximately 110,000 clones, around 87% of them singletons. The sample here was peripheral blood, taken 28 days after the second AZD1222 dose. These TCRs come from an adult who received the AZD1222 COVID-19 vaccine.

V usage is TRBV10-2 and J usage is TRBJ1-1; a weak D match, TRBD1 (6 bases). Germline values: CDR1 WSHSY, CDR2 SAAADI. V gave up 9 bases and J gave up 0 bases, with 11 bases separating them. The CDR3 contains 13 residues. CDR3: CASQGWVNTEAFF. In DNA, the CDR3 is TGCGCCAGTCAGGGGTGGGTGAACACTGAAGCTTTCTTT.

The chain combines TRBV27 with TRBJ1-6; 7 positions match TRBD1. This CDR3 has 15 amino acids. Looked up from germline, CDR1 is MNHEY and CDR2 is SMNVEV (reference sequence). Losses at the gene ends were 6 bases for V and 9 bases for J; bases not matched to a gene: 11. CDR3 region: CASSRQGSDPSPLHF. Here the CDR3 DNA reads TGTGCCAGCAGCAGACAGGGTTCAGACCCTTCACCCCTCCACTTT.

V usage is TRBV9 and J usage is TRBJ1-5, with D unclear. V was cut by 0 bases and J by 4 bases, with 5 bases left in between. This CDR3 is built from 13 residues. Germline V gives CDR1 SGDLS, CDR2 YYNGEE. The CDR3: CASSVGTNQPQHF. CDR3 sequence (DNA): TGTGCCAGCAGCGTAGGCACAAATCAGCCCCAGCATTTT.

Here the CDR3 reads CASSLGLAGYQETQYF. CDR3 DNA: TGTGCCAGCAGCCTCGGACTAGCGGGGTACCAAGAGACCCAGTACTTC. The gene calls are TRBV6-2 or TRBV6-3 and TRBJ2-5, with 12 bases aligning to TRBD2. The CDR3 runs 16 residues. CDR1 and CDR2 from the germline V gene are MNHEY and SVGEGT. V was clipped by 6 bases and J by 0 bases; unmatched bases: 5.

The chain couples TRBV30 to TRBJ2-1, with 9 bases fitting TRBD2. V was clipped by 5 bases and J by 6 bases; unmatched bases: 11. This CDR3 region has 15 residues. The germline CDR1 and CDR2 sequences are GTSNPN and SVGIG (reference sequence). CDR3 sequence: CAWPPRREGPNEQFF. CDR3 in DNA: TGTGCCTGGCCCCCCAGGCGGGAGGGCCCCAATGAGCAGTTCTTC.

The chain joins TRBV4-1 to TRBJ2-7; unclear D gene. Trimming left V 1 base short and J 5 bases short, with 3 bases between. In germline, CDR1 is MGHRA, CDR2 YSYEKL. The CDR3 runs to 11 residues. The CDR3 sequence is CASSQANEQYF. Written as DNA, the CDR3 is TGCGCCAGCAGCCAAGCAAACGAGCAGTACTTC.

The chain joins TRBV5-1 to TRBJ2-3; 10 bases line up with TRBD2. Per germline, CDR1 SGHRS and CDR2 YFSETQ. The junction had 8 bases not matched to a gene; V was cut back by 5 bases and J by 8 bases. This CDR3 spans 14 amino acids. CDR3 amino acids: CASRERGGGGTQYF. In nucleotides, the CDR3 is TGCGCCAGCAGGGAGCGGGGGGGCGGAGGTACGCAGTATTTT.

Note on this clone: Distinct nucleotide sequences in the sample also encode this CDR3. V gene TRBV30 combines with J gene TRBJ1-3, with D possibly matching TRBD1 (5 bases). This CDR3 spans 15 amino acids. V was clipped by 2 bases and J by 0 bases, with 11 bases between them. The germline V gene has CDR1 GTSNPN and CDR2 SVGIG (reference sequence). The DNA for the CDR3 is TGTGCCTGGAGTAGGGACTCTGGCTCTGGAAACACCATATATTTT. Encoded protein: CAWSRDSGSGNTIYF.

V is TRBV7-9 and J is TRBJ1-3; tentative D call: TRBD1 (5 bases). V shed 1 base and J shed 7 bases, with 14 bases lying between them. This CDR3 spans 15 amino acids. Germline V gives CDR1 SEHNR, CDR2 FQNEAQ (reference sequence). CDR3 loop: CASSLVTGDANTIYF. CDR3 coding DNA: TGTGCCAGCAGCTTAGTCACGGGGGATGCCAACACCATATATTTT.

The chain is built from TRBV13 and TRBJ1-6; D uncertain. Germline loops: CDR1 PRHDT, CDR2 FYEKMQ (reference sequence). The CDR3 contains 14 residues. The V gene lost 1 base and the J gene lost 7 bases, with 8 bases spanning the gap. The CDR3 DNA sequence: TGTGCCAGCAGCTTAGCCGCAATGAATTCACCCCTCCACTTT. Translation gives CASSLAAMNSPLHF. The whole variable domain, remainder taken from reference TRBV13 and TRBJ1-6, is AAGVIQSPRHLIKEKRETATLKCYPIPRHDTVYWYQQGPGQDPQFLISFYEKMQSDKGSIPDRFSAQQFSDYHSELNMSSLELGDSALYFCASSLAAMNSPLHFGNGTRLTVT.

The J gene is TRBJ2-1, the V gene TRBV11-2; 8 positions match TRBD2. The junction had 4 bases not matched to a gene; V was cut back by 1 base and J by 5 bases. This CDR3 comprises 15 residues. Germline V gene sequence: CDR1 SGHAT, CDR2 FQNNGV. The CDR3 DNA follows: TGTGCCAGCAGCTTAGCCCTTAGCGGGGACAATGAGCAGTTCTTC. Translated: CASSLALSGDNEQFF.

The rearrangement links TRBV19 to TRBJ1-1; D is perhaps TRBD1 (5 bases). Germline CDR1 LNHDA, CDR2 SQIVND (reference sequence). The CDR3 totals 13 residues. V shed 1 base and J shed 6 bases, with 9 bases lying between them. The CDR3 sequence: CASSIAREAEAFF. The CDR3 DNA reads as TGTGCCAGTAGTATAGCCAGGGAGGCTGAAGCTTTCTTT.

This clone has a handful of counts. V gene TRBV24-1 combines with J gene TRBJ1-2, with D uncertain. The V and J ends lost 2 bases and 4 bases respectively, with 7 bases between them. The germline gives CDR1 KGHDR, CDR2 SFDVKD. The CDR3 totals 13 residues. CDR3: CATSDYTVYGYTF. As DNA, the CDR3 is TGTGCCACCAGTGATTACACGGTCTATGGCTACACCTTC.

V usage is TRBV5-6 and J usage is TRBJ2-5, with D possibly being TRBD2 (6 bases). V was shortened by 4 bases and J by 1 base, with 14 bases between the two germline ends. Germline-derived CDR1 and CDR2 are SGHDT and YYEEEE. This CDR3 is 15 amino acids long. The CDR3 coding sequence is TGTGCCAGCAGCCTCCGGGACGGGAGCCAAGAGACCCAGTACTTC. Protein: CASSLRDGSQETQYF.

This clone was seen more than once but under ten times. The J gene is TRBJ1-5, the V gene TRBV27, with TRBD1 matching over 7 bases. Germline CDR1 MNHEY, CDR2 SMNVEV (reference sequence). This CDR3 comprises 15 residues. The V gene end was trimmed by 5 bases and the J gene end by 4 bases; junction bases not matched to a gene: 8. CDR3 coding DNA: TGTGCCAGCAGTCCTTCAGAGGGGGCGAATCAGCCCCAGCATTTT. Amino acids: CASSPSEGANQPQHF.

V gene TRBV7-8 combines with J gene TRBJ2-7; D unresolved. The CDR3 runs to 14 residues. V lost 7 bases and J lost 6, with 19 bases in between. Germline V gene data show CDR1 as SGHVS and CDR2 as FQNEAQ. CDR3: CASTYVKSGSEQYF. CDR3 in DNA: TGTGCCAGCACCTACGTAAAATCCGGGTCCGAGCAGTACTTC.

The chain has TRBV15 and TRBJ2-1; TRBD2 matches 9 bases. The CDR3 has 12 residues. CDR1 is LNHNV and CDR2 is YYDKDF in the germline V gene (reference sequence). Trimming took 2 bases from V and 15 from J; bases not matched to a gene: 5. Here the CDR3 reads CATSRLGREGFF. CDR3 bases: TGTGCCACCAGCAGACTGGGGCGGGAGGGGTTCTTC.

This clone turned up a few times. The chain combines TRBV18 with TRBJ1-2; the D is unclear. Looked up from germline, CDR1 is KGHSH and CDR2 is LQKENI. V lost 2 bases and J lost 3, with 16 bases in between. This CDR3 spans 16 amino acids. The CDR3 loop reads CASSPIGSSGDYGYTF. CDR3 nucleotide sequence: TGTGCCAGCTCACCAATAGGCAGCTCTGGCGACTATGGCTACACCTTC.

This chain connects TRBV19 to TRBJ1-1; D remains ambiguous. Germline V CDR1 and CDR2: LNHDA, SQIVND (reference sequence). V was clipped by 4 bases and J by 8 bases, with 8 bases between them. This CDR3 contains 11 residues. CDR3 region: CASSREGEAFF. CDR3 in DNA: TGTGCCAGTAGTAGGGAGGGAGAAGCTTTCTTT.

This clone was counted a few times. V gene TRBV5-1 combines with J gene TRBJ1-5; D perhaps matches TRBD1 (5 bases). The CDR3 runs to 16 residues. V shed 0 bases and J shed 4 bases, with 14 bases lying between them. Germline V CDR1 and CDR2: SGHRS, YFSETQ. The CDR3 nucleotides are TGCGCCAGCAGCTTGGGATGGGGGGAAGGGAATCAGCCCCAGCATTTT. It codes for CASSLGWGEGNQPQHF.

The rearrangement uses TRBV4-2 and TRBJ2-3; 11 bases line up with TRBD2. The V gene end was trimmed by 1 base and the J gene end by 0 bases; junction bases not matched to a gene: 3. CDR1 is LGHNA, CDR2 YNFKEQ, per germline. This CDR3 spans 17 amino acids. The CDR3 region has the DNA TGTGCCAGCAGCCAAGGACTAGCGGGATTCAGCACAGATACGCAGTATTTT. Protein product: CASSQGLAGFSTDTQYF.

Of note for this clone: At the DNA level, this CDR3 is encoded by other sequences in the same sample as well. CDR3 amino acids: CASSPDRASNQPQHF. The DNA of the CDR3 is TGTGCCAGCAGTCCGGACAGGGCTAGCAATCAGCCCCAGCATTTT. The chain has TRBV6-5 and TRBJ1-5, with 8 bases matching TRBD1. V trimming: 5 bases; J trimming: 0 bases; junction bases outside the gene matches: 3. Germline CDR1 is MNHEY and CDR2 is SVGAGI. This CDR3 is built from 15 residues.

The V gene is TRBV19, the J gene TRBJ2-7; 9 nucleotides agree with TRBD1. CDR3 size: 15 residues. Germline lookup yields CDR1 LNHDA and CDR2 SQIVND (reference sequence). J gave up 5 bases and V 3 bases, and 8 bases lay outside the gene matches. The CDR3 coding sequence is TGTGCCAGTAGTATTTCGGGACAGGGTAAAAACGAGCAGTACTTC. Its protein product is CASSISGQGKNEQYF.

There are a few counts of this clone. The rearrangement uses TRBV18 and TRBJ2-1, with 14 positions matching TRBD2. CDR1 is KGHSH and CDR2 is LQKENI in the germline V gene. The CDR3 runs 20 residues. V lost 3 bases to trimming and J lost 7 bases; unmatched junction nucleotides: 17. CDR3 in DNA: TGTGCCAGCTCACCTTTACGGACTAGCGGGAGGAACCCCTTGGGGAATGAGCAGTTCTTC. Translated, it gives CASSPLRTSGRNPLGNEQFF.

This clone was counted a few times. The rearrangement joins TRBV19 to TRBJ1-2, with 9 bases lining up with TRBD1. The J segment lost 2 bases and the V segment lost 11 bases, leaving 12 bases of the junction unmatched. Per germline, CDR1 LNHDA and CDR2 SQIVND (reference sequence). The CDR3 has 15 amino acids. The CDR3 is CAGTTGGKTNYGYTF. CDR3 nucleotides: TGTGCCGGGACGACAGGGGGTAAAACAAACTATGGCTACACCTTC.

The V and J genes are TRBV28 and TRBJ1-3; no definite D call. The V end lost 4 bases, the J end lost 4 bases, and 8 bases lay between the germline ends. The CDR3 has 13 amino acids. Germline CDR1 reads MDHEN; CDR2 reads SYDVKM. CDR3 bases: TGTGCCAGCAGTTCCCTCTTCGGAAACACCATATATTTT. Its translation is CASSSLFGNTIYF.

The V call is TRBV7-9, the J call TRBJ1-6; a possible D gene is TRBD1 (6 bases). Trimming stripped 3 bases from V and 3 bases from J, with 15 bases between. CDR3 length: 17 amino acids. CDR1 and CDR2 from the germline V gene are SEHNR and FQNEAQ (reference sequence). The CDR3 protein is CASSLNRVSYYNSPLHF. The CDR3 DNA sequence: TGTGCCAGCAGCTTGAACAGGGTATCGTACTATAATTCACCCCTCCACTTT.

CDR3 sequence reads: CASSTGTGLVEAFF. CDR3 DNA sequence: TGTGCCAGCAGCACCGGGACAGGACTTGTTGAAGCTTTCTTT. The rearrangement joins TRBV5-4 to TRBJ1-1, with 8 bases fitting TRBD1. There are 14 residues in the CDR3. Losses at the gene ends were 4 bases for V and 7 bases for J; bases not matched to a gene: 9. In germline, CDR1 is SGHNT, CDR2 YYREEE (reference sequence).